This TCR beta chain was captured in a study of control samples from healthy donors and cancer patients. V was pared by 5 bases and J by 0 bases, with 20 bases between. CDR1 is GTSNPN and CDR2 is SVGIG in the germline V gene (reference sequence). The CDR3 runs to 17 residues. Assay used: immunoSEQ multiplex PCR; TCRdb lists only in-frame clones, some missing. The table lists 24,000 or so clones, roughly 93% of them singletons. The sequence came from a middle-aged man with lung cancer. The rearrangement links TRBV30 to TRBJ1-3; no firm D call. Material for sequencing was PBMCs. The CDR3 loop is CAWGSGSGGYSGNTIYF. The DNA for the CDR3 is TGTGCCTGGGGGAGTGGAAGCGGCGGCTACTCTGGAAACACCATATATTTT. Complete variable domain (other parts from reference TRBV30 and TRBJ1-3): SQTIHQWPATLVQPVGSPLSLECTVEGTSNPNLYWYRQAAGRGLQLLFYSVGIGQISSEVPQNLSASRPQDRQFILSSKKLLLSDSGFYLCAWGSGSGGYSGNTIYFGEGSWLTVV.